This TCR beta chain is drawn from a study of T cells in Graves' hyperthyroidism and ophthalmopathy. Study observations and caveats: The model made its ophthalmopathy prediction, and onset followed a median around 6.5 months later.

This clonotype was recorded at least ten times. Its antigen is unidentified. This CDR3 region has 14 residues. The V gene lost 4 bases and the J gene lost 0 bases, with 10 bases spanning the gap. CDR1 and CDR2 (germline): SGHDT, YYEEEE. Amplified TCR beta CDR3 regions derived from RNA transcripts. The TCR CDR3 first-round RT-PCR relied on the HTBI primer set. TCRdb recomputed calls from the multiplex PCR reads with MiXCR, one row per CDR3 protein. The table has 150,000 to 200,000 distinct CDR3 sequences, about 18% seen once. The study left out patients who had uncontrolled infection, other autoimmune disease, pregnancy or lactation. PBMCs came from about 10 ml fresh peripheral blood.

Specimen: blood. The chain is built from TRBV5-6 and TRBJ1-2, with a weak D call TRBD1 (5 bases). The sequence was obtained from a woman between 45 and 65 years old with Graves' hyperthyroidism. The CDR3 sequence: CASSPVGPNYGYTF. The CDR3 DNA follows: TGTGCCAGCAGCCCCGTGGGACCTAACTATGGCTACACCTTC.